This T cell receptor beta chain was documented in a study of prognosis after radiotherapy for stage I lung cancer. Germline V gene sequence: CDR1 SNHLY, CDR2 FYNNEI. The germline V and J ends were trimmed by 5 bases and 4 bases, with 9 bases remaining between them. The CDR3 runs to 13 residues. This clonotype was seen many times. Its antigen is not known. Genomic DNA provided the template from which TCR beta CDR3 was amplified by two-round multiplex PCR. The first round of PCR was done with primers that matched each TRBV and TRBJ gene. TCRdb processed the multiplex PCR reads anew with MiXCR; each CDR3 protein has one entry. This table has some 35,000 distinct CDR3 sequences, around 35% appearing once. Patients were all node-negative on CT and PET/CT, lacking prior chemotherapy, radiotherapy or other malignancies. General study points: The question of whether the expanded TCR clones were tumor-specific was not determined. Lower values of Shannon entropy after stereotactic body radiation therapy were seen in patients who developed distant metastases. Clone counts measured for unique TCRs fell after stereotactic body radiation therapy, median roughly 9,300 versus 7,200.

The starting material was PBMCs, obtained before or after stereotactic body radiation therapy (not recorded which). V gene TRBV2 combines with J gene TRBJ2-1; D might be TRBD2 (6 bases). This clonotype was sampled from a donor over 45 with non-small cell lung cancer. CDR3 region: CASSNGGYNEQFF. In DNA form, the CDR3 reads TGTGCCAGCAGTAACGGGGGTTACAATGAGCAGTTCTTC.